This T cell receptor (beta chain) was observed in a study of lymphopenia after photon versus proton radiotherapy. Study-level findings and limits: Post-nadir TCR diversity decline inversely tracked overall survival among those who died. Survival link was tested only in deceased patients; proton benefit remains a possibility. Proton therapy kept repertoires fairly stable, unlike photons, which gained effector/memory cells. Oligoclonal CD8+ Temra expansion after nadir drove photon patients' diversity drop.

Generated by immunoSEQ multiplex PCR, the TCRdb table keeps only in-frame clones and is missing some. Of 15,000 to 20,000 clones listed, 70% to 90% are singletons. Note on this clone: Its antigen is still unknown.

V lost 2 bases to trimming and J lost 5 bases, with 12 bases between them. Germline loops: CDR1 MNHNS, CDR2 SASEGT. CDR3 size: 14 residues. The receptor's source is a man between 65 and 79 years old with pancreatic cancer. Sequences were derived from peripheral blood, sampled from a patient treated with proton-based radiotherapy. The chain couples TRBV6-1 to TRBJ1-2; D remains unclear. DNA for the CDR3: TGTGCCAGCAGTGAACTTGACGGAAAATATGGCTACACCTTC. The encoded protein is CASSELDGKYGYTF.